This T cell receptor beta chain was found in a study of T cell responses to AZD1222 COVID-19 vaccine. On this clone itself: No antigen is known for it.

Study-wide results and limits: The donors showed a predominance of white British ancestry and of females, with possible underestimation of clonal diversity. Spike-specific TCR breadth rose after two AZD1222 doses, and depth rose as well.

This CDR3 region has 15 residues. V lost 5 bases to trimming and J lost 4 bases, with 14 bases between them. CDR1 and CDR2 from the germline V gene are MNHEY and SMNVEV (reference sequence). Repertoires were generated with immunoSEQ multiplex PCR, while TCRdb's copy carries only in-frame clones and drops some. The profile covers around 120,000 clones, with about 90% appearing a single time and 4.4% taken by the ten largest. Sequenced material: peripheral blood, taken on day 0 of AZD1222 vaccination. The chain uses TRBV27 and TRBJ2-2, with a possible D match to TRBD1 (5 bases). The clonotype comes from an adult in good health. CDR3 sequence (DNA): TGTGCCAGCAGTCCCCCAGGGTCGTTCACCGGGGAGCTGTTTTTT. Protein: CASSPPGSFTGELFF.